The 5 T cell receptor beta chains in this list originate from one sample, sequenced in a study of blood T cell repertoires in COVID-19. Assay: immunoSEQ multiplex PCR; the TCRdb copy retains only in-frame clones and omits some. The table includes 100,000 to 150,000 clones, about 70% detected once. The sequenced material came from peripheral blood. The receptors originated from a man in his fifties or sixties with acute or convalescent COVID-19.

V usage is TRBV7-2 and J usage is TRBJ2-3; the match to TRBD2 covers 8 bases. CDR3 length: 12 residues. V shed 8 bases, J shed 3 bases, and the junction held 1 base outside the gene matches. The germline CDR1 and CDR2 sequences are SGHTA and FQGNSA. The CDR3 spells CASGGRTDTQYF. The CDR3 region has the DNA TGTGCCAGCGGCGGGAGGACAGATACGCAGTATTTT.

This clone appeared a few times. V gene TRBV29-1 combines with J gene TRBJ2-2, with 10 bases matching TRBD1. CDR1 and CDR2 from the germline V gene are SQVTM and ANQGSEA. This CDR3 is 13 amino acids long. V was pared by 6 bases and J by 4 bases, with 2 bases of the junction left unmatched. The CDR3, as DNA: TGCAGCGTCGGGACAGGGGTCACCGGGGAGCTGTTTTTT. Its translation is CSVGTGVTGELFF.

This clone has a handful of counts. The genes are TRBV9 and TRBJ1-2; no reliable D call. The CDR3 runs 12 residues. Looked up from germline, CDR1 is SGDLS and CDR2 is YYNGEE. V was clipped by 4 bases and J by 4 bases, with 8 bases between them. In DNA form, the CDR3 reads TGTGCCAGCAGCCTCCCCAGCTATGGCTACACCTTC. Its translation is CASSLPSYGYTF.

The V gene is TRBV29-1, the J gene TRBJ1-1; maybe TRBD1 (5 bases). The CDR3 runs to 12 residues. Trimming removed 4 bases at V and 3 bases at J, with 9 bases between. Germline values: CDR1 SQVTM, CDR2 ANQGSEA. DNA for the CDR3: TGCAGCGTTGGTCCAGGGTACACTGAAGCTTTCTTT. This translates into CSVGPGYTEAFF.

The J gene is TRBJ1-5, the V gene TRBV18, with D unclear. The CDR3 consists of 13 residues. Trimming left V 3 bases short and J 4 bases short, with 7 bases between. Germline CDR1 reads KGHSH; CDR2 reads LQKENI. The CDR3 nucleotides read TGTGCCAGCTCACCGCGGCAGAATCAGCCCCAGCATTTT. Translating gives CASSPRQNQPQHF.